These T cell receptor beta chains were read from a single sample in a study of T-cell reconstitution after alpha-beta-depleted transplantation in children. Using its own MiXCR run on the PCR reads, TCRdb lists one record per CDR3 protein. Here the sample spans fewer than 750,000 distinct CDR3 sequences, under 25% being singletons. The sample here was PBMCs, mostly from graft donor cells, taken 360 days after TCRalphabeta/CD19-depleted stem cell transplant. The receptors stem from a boy in the first two years of life who had a stem cell transplant for acute myeloid leukemia, so the T cells may come from the graft donor. CDR3s include the opening cysteine and the closing phenylalanine or tryptophan. A D gene is named only where the DNA matches it firmly. Rows give clone size only sometimes, using once, few, many, or a class for an expanded clone.

J,size,V,D,DNA,CDR3
TRBJ2-3,few,TRBV20-1,NA,TGCAGTGGGTGGGCGGATACGCAGTATTTT,CSGWADTQYF
TRBJ2-1,few,TRBV12-3/TRBV12-4,TRBD2,TGTGCCAGCAGTTTAGGCGGGGGGATTAAGCAGTTCTTC,CASSLGGGIKQFF
TRBJ1-5,NA,TRBV7-2,TRBD1,TGTGCCAGCAGCTTAGTAGGGACAGGGAGTCAGCCCCAGCATTTT,CASSLVGTGSQPQHF
TRBJ2-3,few,TRBV6-1,NA,TGTGCCAGTCGAACGGGGACTTTCACAGATACGCAGTATTTT,CASRTGTFTDTQYF
TRBJ2-4,NA,TRBV6-5,NA,TGTGCCAGCAGTTACTCCGTGGGGGGTACCTGGCTTGACATTCAGTACTTC,CASSYSVGGTWLDIQYF
TRBJ1-5,NA,TRBV18,NA,TGTGCCAGCTCACCACCGGGTAGGGCCAATCAGCCCCAGCATTTT,CASSPPGRANQPQHF
TRBJ2-7,many,TRBV15,TRBD2,TGTGCCACCAGCAGAGATTCGCTAGCGGGGGGCCTAGAGCAGTACTTC,CATSRDSLAGGLEQYF
TRBJ2-3,few,TRBV29-1,NA,TGCAGCGTTGAAGACCCCCGGACTTACCGCACAGATACGCAGTATTTT,CSVEDPRTYRTDTQYF
TRBJ2-2,once,TRBV5-6,TRBD1,TGTGCCAGCAGATTACAGGGGGCTCCGGACACCGGGGAGCTGTTTTTT,CASRLQGAPDTGELFF
TRBJ2-5,many,TRBV20-1,NA,TGCAGTGCTACCGCCCTAGGGTTAGAGACCCAGTACTTC,CSATALGLETQYF
TRBJ2-4,few,TRBV12-3/TRBV12-4,TRBD2,TGTGCCAGCAGTTCCGTGGGGGGGGTCATTCAGTACTTC,CASSSVGGVIQYF
TRBJ2-5,NA,TRBV11-2,NA,TGTGCCAGCAGCTTAGAACCTACCGGTACCCAGTACTTC,CASSLEPTGTQYF
TRBJ2-1,many,TRBV5-1,TRBD1,TGCGCCAGCAGCCAGACAGGGGATGCCGACAATGAGCAGTTCTTC,CASSQTGDADNEQFF
TRBJ2-3,few,TRBV7-2,NA,TGTGCCAGCAGCTTAGAGAGGCCCCCAAACACAGATACGCAGTATTTT,CASSLERPPNTDTQYF
TRBJ1-2,few,TRBV5-1,TRBD1,TGCGCCAGCAGCTTGGCACAGGGGCAGGGGTATGGCTACACCTTC,CASSLAQGQGYGYTF
TRBJ2-7,few,TRBV7-9,TRBD1,TGTGCCAGCAGGGATACCGGGACAGGGGTCTACGAGCAGTACTTC,CASRDTGTGVYEQYF
TRBJ1-2,NA,TRBV4-1,TRBD1,TGCGCCAGCAAAGTCTTCTACAGGGGACACTATGGCTACACCTTC,CASKVFYRGHYGYTF
TRBJ2-5,many,TRBV11-2,NA,TGTGCCAGCAGCCCTCGACAGTTTCTGGGAGAGACCCAGTACTTC,CASSPRQFLGETQYF